These 9 T cell receptor beta chains share one sample of origin, sequenced in a study of vaccination and CD4 T cells after COVID-19. These TCRs' antigens remain unknown. Described treatment: roughly 10-day PBMC culture with coronavirus spike peptide pools or control peptides (ViraFEST assay). The Oncomine TCR Beta short-read assay was applied to DNA of cultured CD4+ T cells. MiXCR, applied by TCRdb to the PCR reads, yields one record per CDR3 protein. The data show some 8,600 distinct CDR3 sequences, approximately 65% seen once. The sequencing input was CD4+ T cells from blood, cultured in vitro. The receptors originated from a human donor who had recovered from COVID-19.

The rearrangement uses TRBV7-2 and TRBJ2-1; 11 bases map to TRBD1. Germline CDR1 is SGHTA and CDR2 is FQGNSA. There are 17 residues in the CDR3. V lost 3 bases and J lost 1; bases outside the gene matches: 5. The CDR3 sequence is CASSFRTGGRSYNEQFF. CDR3 DNA: TGTGCCAGCAGCTTCAGGACAGGGGGCAGGTCCTACAATGAGCAGTTCTTC.

J is TRBJ2-5 and V is TRBV19; no clear D. There are 12 residues in the CDR3. V lost 4 bases and J lost 4, with 7 bases in between. CDR1 and CDR2 (germline): LNHDA, SQIVND (reference sequence). The CDR3 reads CASSTKGETQYF. For the CDR3, the DNA is TGTGCCAGTAGTACCAAAGGAGAGACCCAGTACTTC.

V gene TRBV7-6 combines with J gene TRBJ2-5; D unresolved. Deletions cut 4 bases from V and 5 bases from J, with 14 bases between. CDR1 and CDR2 from the germline V gene are SGHVS and FNYEAQ. This CDR3 region has 14 residues. The CDR3 DNA reads as TGTGCCAGCAGCTCGGGCCTTAGTCGGGAGACCCAGTACTTC. It translates to CASSSGLSRETQYF.

The CDR3 loop is CASSTPGAGHLEAGELFF. The CDR3 bases are TGTGCCAGCAGCACCCCAGGAGCTGGACATCTCGAGGCAGGGGAGCTGTTTTTT. This chain joins TRBV7-9 and TRBJ2-2, with a tentative D call TRBD1 (5 bases). V was pared by 5 bases and J by 8 bases, with 27 bases between. Germline V lookup: CDR1 SEHNR, CDR2 FQNEAQ (reference sequence). CDR3 length: 18 residues.

The DNA of the CDR3 is TGCAGTGCCCGGACTAGCGGGAAGGATGAGCAGTTCTTC. Protein sequence: CSARTSGKDEQFF. The V call is TRBV20-1, the J call TRBJ2-1, with 12 bases matching TRBD2. Germline V gives CDR1 DFQATT, CDR2 SNEGSKA (reference sequence). The CDR3 has 13 residues. Trimming took 6 bases from V and 8 from J; bases not matched to a gene: 5.

This clonotype was observed a few times. The chain is built from TRBV6-4 and TRBJ1-2, with a weak D call TRBD1 (6 bases). V was pared by 4 bases and J by 6 bases, with 12 bases between. Germline-derived CDR1 and CDR2 are MRHNA and SNTAGT. This CDR3 has 13 residues. The CDR3 region is CASSVRGRDGYTF. The CDR3 DNA sequence: TGTGCCAGCAGTGTCAGGGGTAGGGATGGCTACACCTTC.

This clonotype was detected only a few times. DNA of the CDR3: TGTGCCAGCAGAGAATCAGGGTTCTCTGGCTACACCTTC. Translating gives CASRESGFSGYTF. V gene TRBV6-1 combines with J gene TRBJ1-2; TRBD1 might be the D (5 bases). V lost 6 bases and J 7 bases, leaving 15 bases between the germline ends. The V gene's germline CDR1 is MNHNS and CDR2 SASEGT. The CDR3 runs 13 residues.

The sample holds one count of this clonotype. The chain joins TRBV7-8 to TRBJ1-2; 11 bases fit TRBD1. The CDR3 length is 16 residues. Losses at the gene ends were 1 base for V and 6 bases for J; bases not matched to a gene: 7. Germline V gives CDR1 SGHVS, CDR2 FQNEAQ. The CDR3 DNA reads as TGTGCCAGCAGCTTAGGAGCCCCGGGACAGGGGGATGGCTACACCTTC. It specifies CASSLGAPGQGDGYTF.

The chain recombines TRBV6-5 with TRBJ2-3, with TRBD2 identical over 15 bases. Germline loops: CDR1 MNHEY, CDR2 SVGAGI. CDR3 length: 17 residues. V gave up 2 bases and J gave up 5 bases; unmatched junction bases: 5. CDR3 amino acids: CASSYEGLAGGRDTQYF. The DNA for the CDR3 is TGTGCCAGCAGTTACGAAGGACTAGCGGGGGGGCGAGATACGCAGTATTTT.